This TCR beta chain was recorded in a study of T cells in Graves' hyperthyroidism and ophthalmopathy. Regions amplified from RNA transcripts were the TCR beta CDR3 regions. Using the HTBI primer set, a first-round RT-PCR was run on the TCR CDR3. One entry per CDR3 protein results from TCRdb running MiXCR on the multiplex PCR reads. The sample consists of around 300,000 distinct CDR3 sequences, 20% to 25% of them appearing once. Points from the study as a whole: Onset of ophthalmopathy came a median about 6.5 months after the model predicted it. Appearing also in blood were most of the thyroid clonotypes expanded above 0.001.

Lactation, pregnancy, other autoimmune disease or uncontrolled infection excluded patients. Over 8 ml fresh peripheral blood yielded the PBMCs. Turning to this clonotype: The antigen remains undetermined.

The CDR3 is 15 residues long. Germline CDR1 and CDR2: MNHEY and SVGEGT. V lost 5 bases and J 1 base, leaving 15 bases between the germline ends. V gene TRBV6-2 or TRBV6-3 combines with J gene TRBJ2-7; D perhaps matches TRBD2 (7 bases). Sequences were obtained from blood. This clonotype originated in a man aged 25 to 45 with Graves' ophthalmopathy. This chain's CDR3 is CASSQGSGVSYEQYF. The CDR3 bases are TGTGCCAGCAGTCAGGGGAGCGGGGTATCCTACGAGCAGTACTTC.